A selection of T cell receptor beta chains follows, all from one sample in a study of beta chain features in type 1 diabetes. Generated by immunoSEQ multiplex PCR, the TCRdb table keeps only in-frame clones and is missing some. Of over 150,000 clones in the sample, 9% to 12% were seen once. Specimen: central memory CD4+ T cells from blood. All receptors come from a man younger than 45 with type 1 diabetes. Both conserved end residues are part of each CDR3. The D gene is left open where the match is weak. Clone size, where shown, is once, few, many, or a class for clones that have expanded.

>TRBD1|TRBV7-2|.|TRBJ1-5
TGTGCCAGCGGGACAGGGGGAGGTAGAAGCAATCAGCCCCAGCATTTT
CASGTGGGRSNQPQHF
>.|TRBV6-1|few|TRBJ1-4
TGTGCCAGCAGGGTGACAGACCTTAATGAAAAACTGTTTTTT
CASRVTDLNEKLFF
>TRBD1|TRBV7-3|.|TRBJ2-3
TGTGCCAGCAGCCGGACAGGGGGTTCAGATACGCAGTATTTT
CASSRTGGSDTQYF
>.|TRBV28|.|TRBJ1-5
TGTGCCACTCAGTATCGGGGTCAGCCCCAGCATTTT
CATQYRGQPQHF
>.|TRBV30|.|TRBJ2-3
TGTGCCTGGAGCAGTTCAGATACGCAGTATTTT
CAWSSSDTQYF
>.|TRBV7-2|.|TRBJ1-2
TGTGCCAGCAGCTTAGCATCGGACAGCTATGGCTACACCTTC
CASSLASDSYGYTF
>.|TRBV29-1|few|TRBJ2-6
TGCAGCGTTGAAGGCGGGTCTGGGGCCAACGTCCTGACTTTC
CSVEGGSGANVLTF
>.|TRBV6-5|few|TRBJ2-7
TGTGCCAGCAGTTACTCGAATCCAGTCTCCTACGAGCAGTACTTC
CASSYSNPVSYEQYF
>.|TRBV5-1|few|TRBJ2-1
TGCGCCAGCAGCTTGGGGTCCGGGACTAATGAGCAGTTCTTC
CASSLGSGTNEQFF
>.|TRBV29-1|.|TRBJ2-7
TGCAGCGTTGAAGATTGGGGGAGGTCCTCCGAGCAGTACTTC
CSVEDWGRSSEQYF
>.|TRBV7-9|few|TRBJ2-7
TGTGCCAGCAGCATCCACTACGAGCAGTACTTC
CASSIHYEQYF
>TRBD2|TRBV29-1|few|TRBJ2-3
TGCAGCGCTCTACTAGCGGGACTCACAGATACGCAGTATTTT
CSALLAGLTDTQYF
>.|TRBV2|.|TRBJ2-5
TGTGCCAGCAGTGGTGGACGACGGGGAGAGACCCAGTACTTC
CASSGGRRGETQYF
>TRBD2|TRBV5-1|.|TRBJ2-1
TGCGCCAGCAGGTTCCTAGCGGGGGGGGCCGGGGAGCAGTTCTTC
CASRFLAGGAGEQFF
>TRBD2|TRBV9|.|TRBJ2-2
TGTGCCAGCAGCGTAGAACTAGCGGGTGAAGGGACCGGGGAGCTGTTTTTT
CASSVELAGEGTGELFF
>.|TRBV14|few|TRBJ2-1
TGTGCCAGCGCAGGAGGGCTAACCTACAATGAGCAGTTCTTC
CASAGGLTYNEQFF
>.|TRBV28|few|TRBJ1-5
TGTGCCAGCAGTTTGAGGGGGAGCAGCAATCAGCCCCAGCATTTT
CASSLRGSSNQPQHF
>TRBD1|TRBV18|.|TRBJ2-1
TGTGCCAGCTCGCAGAGCGGACAGGATGAGCAGTTCTTC
CASSQSGQDEQFF
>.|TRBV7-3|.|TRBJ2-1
TGTGCCAGCAGCTTAACTGGCCAGATAACCTACAATGAGCAGTTCTTC
CASSLTGQITYNEQFF
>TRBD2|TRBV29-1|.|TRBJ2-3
TGCAGCGTTTTGGGCGGGAGAGGGGCCGATACGCAGTATTTT
CSVLGGRGADTQYF
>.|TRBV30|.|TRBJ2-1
TGTGCCTGGAGTGTACTATCCGGGAGTGATGAGCAGTTCTTC
CAWSVLSGSDEQFF
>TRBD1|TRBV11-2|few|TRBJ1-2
TGTGCCAGCAGCCCAGACAGGGACTATGGCTACACCTTC
CASSPDRDYGYTF
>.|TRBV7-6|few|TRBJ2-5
TGTGCCAGCATGATTGGGGGGGGCGGGAATCGTGCAGAGACCCAGTACTTC
CASMIGGGGNRAETQYF
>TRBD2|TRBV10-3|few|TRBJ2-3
TGTGCCACCGGGGGGCTAGCGGGATTATCCACAGATACGCAGTATTTT
CATGGLAGLSTDTQYF
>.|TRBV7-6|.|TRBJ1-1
TGTGCCAGCAGCTTCACAGCAAACACTGAAGCTTTCTTT
CASSFTANTEAFF
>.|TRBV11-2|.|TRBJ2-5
TGTGCCAGCAGCCCGGGACTGCACGGGGCGACCCAGTACTTC
CASSPGLHGATQYF
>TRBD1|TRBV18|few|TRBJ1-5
TGTGCCAGCTCAACAGGGGGCCATCAGCCCCAGCATTTT
CASSTGGHQPQHF
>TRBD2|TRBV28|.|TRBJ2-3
TGTGCCAGCAGTCCTAGCGGGAGCAGGATAGATACGCAGTATTTT
CASSPSGSRIDTQYF
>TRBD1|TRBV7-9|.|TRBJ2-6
TGTGCCAGCAGCTTATCCGACAGGGGGCTAGGTGGGGCCAACGTCCTGACTTTC
CASSLSDRGLGGANVLTF
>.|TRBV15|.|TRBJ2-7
TGTGCCACCAGCAGAGATTCGGGCGGGTCCTACGAGCAGTACTTC
CATSRDSGGSYEQYF
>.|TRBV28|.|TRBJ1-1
TGTGCCAGCAGTCCGTCGGACAGTTGGAACACTGAAGCTTTCTTT
CASSPSDSWNTEAFF
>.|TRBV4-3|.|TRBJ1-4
TGCGCCAGCAGCCAAGTGACGGGGAGGGAAAAACTGTTTTTT
CASSQVTGREKLFF
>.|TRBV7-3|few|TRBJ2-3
TGTGCCAGCAGCTCGAGAAACACAGATACGCAGTATTTT
CASSSRNTDTQYF
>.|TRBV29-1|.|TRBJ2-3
TGCAGCGTTGCAGGTGGAACTAGCACAGATACGCAGTATTTT
CSVAGGTSTDTQYF
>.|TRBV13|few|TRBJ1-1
TGTGCCAGCAGCCCGGCGGGGGAGCACACTGAAGCTTTCTTT
CASSPAGEHTEAFF
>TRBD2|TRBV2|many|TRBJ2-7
TGTGCCAGCGGGACTAGCGTCTCCTACGAGCAGTACTTC
CASGTSVSYEQYF
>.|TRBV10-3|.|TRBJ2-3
TGTGCCATCAGTGGGACATGGGATACGCAGTATTTT
CAISGTWDTQYF
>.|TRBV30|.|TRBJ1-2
TGTGCCTGGAGAGTAGACAGTCACGGCTACACCTTC
CAWRVDSHGYTF
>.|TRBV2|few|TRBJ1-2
TGTGCCAGCAGTCCGACAGCCACGGGCACGCTAAATGGCTACACCTTC
CASSPTATGTLNGYTF
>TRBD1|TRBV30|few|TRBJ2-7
TGTGCCTGGACGGGACAGAACTCCTACGAGCAGTACTTC
CAWTGQNSYEQYF
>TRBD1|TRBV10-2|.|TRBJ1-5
TGCGCCAGCAGTGCACAGGGGGGCGGTCAGCCCCAGCATTTT
CASSAQGGGQPQHF
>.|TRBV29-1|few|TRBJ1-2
TGCAGCGTTGCCTCCTATGGCTACACCTTC
CSVASYGYTF
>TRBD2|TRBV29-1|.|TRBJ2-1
TGCAGCGTTGAACCCCCTAGCGGAAGGGACAATGAGCAGTTCTTC
CSVEPPSGRDNEQFF
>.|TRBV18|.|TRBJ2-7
TGTGCCAGCTCACCCAGGGAGGAAACCTACGAGCAGTACTTC
CASSPREETYEQYF
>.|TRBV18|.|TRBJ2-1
TGTGCCAGCTACGGGACTCTAAATGAGCAGTTCTTC
CASYGTLNEQFF
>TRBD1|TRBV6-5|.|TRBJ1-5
TGTGCCAGCGCTCGGGACAGGGGGCACCAGCCCCAGCATTTT
CASARDRGHQPQHF
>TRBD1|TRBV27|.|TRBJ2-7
TGTGCCAGCAGTTTAGACAGGGAGAGCTCCTACGAGCAGTACTTC
CASSLDRESSYEQYF